The rows below give T cell receptor beta chains drawn from one sample of a study of blood T cell repertoires in COVID-19. Profiled with immunoSEQ multiplex PCR; TCRdb holds only in-frame clones, not every one. This sample has about 170,000 clones, with around nine tenths found just once. Sequences were obtained from peripheral blood. Receptors were obtained from a man aged 18 to 29 with active or convalescent COVID-19. Both conserved end residues are trimmed from each CDR3. A D gene is named only where the DNA matches it firmly.

V gene,J gene,D gene,CDR3 protein
TRBV7-9,TRBJ2-7,TRBD1,ASSRSGTGAYEQY
TRBV7-9,TRBJ2-7,TRBD1,ASSPAPGTGYEQY
TRBV9,TRBJ1-4,TRBD1,ASSVDSGGIRLATNEKLF
TRBV29-1,TRBJ1-1,TRBD1,SVEGRQGAYTEAF
TRBV6-6,TRBJ1-2,.,ASSYSPTRGYGYT
TRBV6-4,TRBJ2-1,.,ASSDSTYNEQF
TRBV2,TRBJ1-4,TRBD1,ASRGTGVPNEKLF
TRBV4-1,TRBJ1-5,.,ASSQATGTPHQPQH
TRBV5-4,TRBJ1-6,TRBD1,ASSSREGQGLYSPLH
TRBV30,TRBJ2-1,.,AWLADTYNEQF
TRBV13,TRBJ1-3,TRBD1,ASSVTGEARNTIY
TRBV2,TRBJ2-3,.,ASSDGLAGDTQY
TRBV5-1,TRBJ2-5,.,ASSLQAYQETQY
TRBV30,TRBJ1-1,.,AWKADRSSTEAF
TRBV27,TRBJ1-6,.,ASRIEAYNSPLH
TRBV5-1,TRBJ2-6,.,ASLMGPGANVLT
TRBV6-2/TRBV6-3,TRBJ1-3,.,ASSNRGNTYSGNTIY
TRBV29-1,TRBJ1-4,.,SVEDAQATNEKLF
TRBV7-9,TRBJ1-5,.,ASSLGSPNQPQH
TRBV28,TRBJ1-1,.,ASSLGGSNSEAF
TRBV29-1,TRBJ2-3,TRBD1,SVAGQYTDTQY
TRBV6-5,TRBJ1-2,TRBD1,ASGRGQYGYT
TRBV5-5,TRBJ2-1,.,ASSLDREWPF
TRBV7-3,TRBJ1-1,.,ASSPDTWNTEAF
TRBV5-4,TRBJ2-1,TRBD2,ASTLLGGISYNEQF
TRBV18,TRBJ2-7,TRBD1,ASSVTGGVSYEQY
TRBV5-1,TRBJ2-5,TRBD2,ASSLAGTSGGQETQY